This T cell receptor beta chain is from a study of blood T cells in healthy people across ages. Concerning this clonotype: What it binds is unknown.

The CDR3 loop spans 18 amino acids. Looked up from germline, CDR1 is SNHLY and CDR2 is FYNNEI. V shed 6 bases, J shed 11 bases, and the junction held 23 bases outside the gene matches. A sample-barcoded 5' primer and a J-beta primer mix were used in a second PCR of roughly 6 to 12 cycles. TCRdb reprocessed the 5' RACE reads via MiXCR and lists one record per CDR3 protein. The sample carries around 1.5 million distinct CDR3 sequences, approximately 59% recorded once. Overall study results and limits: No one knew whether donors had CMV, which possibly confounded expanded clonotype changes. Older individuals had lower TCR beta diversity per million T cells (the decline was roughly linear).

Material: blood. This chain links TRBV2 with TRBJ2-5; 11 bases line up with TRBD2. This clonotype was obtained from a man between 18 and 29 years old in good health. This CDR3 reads CASRGSRGKRLAGFEQYF. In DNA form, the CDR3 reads TGTGCCAGCAGGGGGTCCCGGGGTAAGAGACTAGCGGGATTTGAGCAGTACTTC. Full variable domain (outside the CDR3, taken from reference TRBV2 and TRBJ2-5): EPEVTQTPSHQVTQMGQEVILRCVPISNHLYFYWYRQILGQKVEFLVSFYNNEISEKSEIFDDQFSVERPDGSNFTLKIRSTKLEDSAMYFCASRGSRGKRLAGFEQYFGPGTRLLVL.